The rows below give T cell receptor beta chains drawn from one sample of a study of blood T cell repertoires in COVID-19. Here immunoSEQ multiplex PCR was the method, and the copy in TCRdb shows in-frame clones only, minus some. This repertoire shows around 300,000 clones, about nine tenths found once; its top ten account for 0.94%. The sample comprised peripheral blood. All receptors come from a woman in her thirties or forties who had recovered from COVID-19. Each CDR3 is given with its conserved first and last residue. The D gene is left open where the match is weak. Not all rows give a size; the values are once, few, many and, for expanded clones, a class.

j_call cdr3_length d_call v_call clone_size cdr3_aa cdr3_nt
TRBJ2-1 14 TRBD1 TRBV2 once CASKPGQGDNEQFF TGTGCCAGCAAGCCGGGACAGGGGGACAATGAGCAGTTCTTC
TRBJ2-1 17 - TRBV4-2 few CASSQDGAGISYNEQFF TGTGCCAGCAGCCAAGATGGGGCAGGGATTTCCTACAATGAGCAGTTCTTC
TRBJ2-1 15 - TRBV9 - CASSAQGGSYNEQFF TGTGCCAGCAGCGCCCAGGGGGGTTCCTACAATGAGCAGTTCTTC
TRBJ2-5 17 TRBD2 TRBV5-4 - CASSLAGGAGGPQTQYF TGTGCCAGCAGCTTGGCCGGAGGAGCGGGAGGGCCGCAGACCCAGTACTTC
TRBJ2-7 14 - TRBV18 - CASSPRQEEYEQYF TGTGCCAGCTCACCCCGACAGGAGGAATACGAGCAGTACTTC
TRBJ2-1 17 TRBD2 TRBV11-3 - CASSRGASGRFGNEQFF TGTGCCAGCAGCCGAGGGGCTAGCGGGAGGTTCGGTAATGAGCAGTTCTTC
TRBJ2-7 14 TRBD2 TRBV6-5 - CASTTLAGVDEQYF TGTGCCAGCACCACTCTAGCGGGAGTGGACGAGCAGTACTTC
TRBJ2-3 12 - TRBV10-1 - CARFLPGDTQYF TGCGCCAGGTTCCTTCCCGGGGATACGCAGTATTTT
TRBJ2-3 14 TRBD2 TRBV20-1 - CSASSTSGTDTQYF TGCAGTGCTAGTAGTACTAGCGGGACAGATACGCAGTATTTT
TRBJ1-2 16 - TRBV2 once CASSESAASAGYGYTF TGTGCCAGCAGTGAATCCGCGGCCTCCGCGGGGTATGGCTACACCTTC
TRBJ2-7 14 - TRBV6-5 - CASSYSTGAYEQYF TGTGCCAGCAGTTACTCGACCGGAGCCTACGAGCAGTACTTC
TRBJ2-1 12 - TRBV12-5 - CASGLRGVEQFF TGTGCTAGTGGTTTGAGAGGCGTTGAGCAGTTCTTC
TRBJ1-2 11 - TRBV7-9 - CASSLDRGYTF TGTGCCAGCAGCTTAGACAGAGGCTACACCTTC
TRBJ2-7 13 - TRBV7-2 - CASSLGPSYEQYF TGTGCCAGCAGCTTAGGGCCGTCCTACGAGCAGTACTTC
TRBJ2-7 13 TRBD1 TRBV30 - CAWRKGQNYEQYF TGTGCCTGGAGAAAGGGACAGAACTACGAGCAGTACTTC
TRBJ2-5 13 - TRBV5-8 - CASSSTGQETQYF TGTGCCAGCAGCTCCACGGGCCAAGAGACCCAGTACTTC
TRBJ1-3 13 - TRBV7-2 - CASSLGGVGAIYF TGTGCCAGCAGCTTAGGCGGGGTAGGCGCCATATATTTT
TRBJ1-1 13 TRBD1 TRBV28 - CASSGTESTEAFF TGTGCCAGCAGCGGGACAGAATCAACTGAAGCTTTCTTT
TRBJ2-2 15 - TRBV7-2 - CASSLGGPNTGELFF TGTGCCAGCAGCTTGGGGGGGCCGAACACCGGGGAGCTGTTTTTT
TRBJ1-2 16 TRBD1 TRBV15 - CATSRDTGTGDYGYTF TGTGCCACCAGCCGAGACACCGGGACAGGGGACTATGGCTACACCTTC
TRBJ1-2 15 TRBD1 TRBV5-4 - CASSFGTGTGYGYTF TGTGCCAGCAGCTTTGGGACAGGGACCGGCTATGGCTACACCTTC
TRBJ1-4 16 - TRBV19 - CASNRVRGATNEKLFF TGTGCCAGTAACCGGGTTCGGGGAGCCACTAATGAAAAACTGTTTTTT
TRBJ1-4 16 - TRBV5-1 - CASSIVGGARDEKLFF TGCGCCAGCAGCATCGTAGGAGGGGCACGGGATGAAAAACTGTTTTTT
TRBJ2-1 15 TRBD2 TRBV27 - CASTFGGSGFNEQFF TGTGCCAGCACCTTTGGCGGGAGTGGTTTTAATGAGCAGTTCTTC
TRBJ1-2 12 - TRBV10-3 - CAISEQGDGYTF TGTGCCATCAGTGAACAGGGAGATGGCTACACCTTC
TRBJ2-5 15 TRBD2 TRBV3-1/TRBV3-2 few CASSHGGRAVETQYF TGTGCCAGCAGCCACGGCGGGAGGGCCGTAGAGACCCAGTACTTC
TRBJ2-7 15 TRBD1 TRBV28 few CASRRTGTGGEEQYF TGTGCCAGCAGAAGGACCGGGACAGGGGGAGAGGAGCAGTACTTC
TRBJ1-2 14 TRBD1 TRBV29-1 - CSAQRGTDTSGYTF TGCAGCGCCCAAAGGGGGACAGACACTTCTGGCTACACCTTC
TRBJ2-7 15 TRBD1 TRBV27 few CASSGTANSKGEQYF TGTGCCAGCTCCGGGACAGCAAATTCTAAGGGCGAGCAGTACTTC
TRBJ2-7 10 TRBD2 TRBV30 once CALRASGWYF TGTGCCCTGAGAGCTAGCGGGTGGTACTTC
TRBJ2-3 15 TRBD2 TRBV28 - CASSFGGRRTDTQYF TGTGCCAGCAGTTTCGGCGGGAGGAGAACAGATACGCAGTATTTT
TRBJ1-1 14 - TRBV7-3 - CASSYSDRNTEAFF TGTGCCAGCAGCTACTCGGACAGGAACACTGAAGCTTTCTTT
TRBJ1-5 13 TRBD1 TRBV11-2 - CASAGGTNQPQHF TGTGCCAGCGCAGGGGGCACCAATCAGCCCCAGCATTTT